The subject of this entry is one T cell receptor beta chain. The antigen is unknown. This specimen belongs to a study of shared clonotypes between healthy human individuals. Across the whole study: Per donor, three plates held CD4 naive cells, three held CD4 memory, two held CD8 naive and one held CD8 memory.

Clones were sequenced by immunoSEQ multiplex PCR, and TCRdb holds only the in-frame ones, with some missing. Among more than 550,000 clones listed, 55% to 75% were seen once. Study outcomes and limitations: Generally, naive subsets came out with larger estimated richness than memory subsets.

Between the trimmed V and J ends, which lost 4 bases and 3 bases, there was a span of 10 bases. The CDR3 covers 15 residues. Germline values: CDR1 MDHEN, CDR2 SYDVKM. This receptor was taken from a woman in her thirties in good health. This chain links TRBV28 with TRBJ2-6; possible D gene TRBD2, 6 bases. The sample taken for sequencing was memory CD4+ T cells sorted from blood. Described subset: CD45RA-negative fraction. CDR3 nucleotides: TGTGCCAGCAGTTGGAGGGGACTTGGGGCCAACGTCCTGACTTTC. This codes for CASSWRGLGANVLTF.